What follows are 8 T cell receptor beta chains derived from one specimen sequenced in a study of diagnostic markers for celiac disease. For each CDR3 protein, TCRdb gives one entry from its re-call of the reads, without DNA. Its clone listing holds approximately 8,000 distinct CDR3 sequences. Input material: either unsorted cells or a sorted T cell fraction (not recorded which). The receptors derive from a human donor. This table probably holds off-target reads from a library built for another chain.

This chain uses TRBV23-1 with TRBJ1-5. TRBV23-1 is placed among ORFs of uncertain function. The CDR3 totals 15 residues. The CDR3 loop reads CASSQIGKTGQPQHF.

The J gene is TRBJ2-2, the V gene TRBV12-3 or TRBV12-4; TCRdb designates TRBD2, a call that cannot be tested without DNA. CDR3 length equals 16 residues. CDR3 region: CASSFRTSGRAGELFF.

This chain links TRBV5-6 with TRBJ1-1; the TRBD1 assignment by TCRdb is unverifiable without DNA. The CDR3 contains 14 residues. Germline CDR1 is SGHDT and CDR2 is YYEEEE. The CDR3 loop is CASSLGTGGTEAFF. Together with reference TRBV5-6 and TRBJ1-1, the CDR3 gives the full variable domain: DAGVTQSPTHLIKTRGQQVTLRCSPKSGHDTVSWYQQALGQGPQFIFQYYEEEERQRGNFPDRFSGHQFPNYSSELNVNALLLGDSALYLCASSLGTGGTEAFFGQGTRLTVV.

Frequency places this clonotype as medium-sized. This chain links TRBV20-1 with TRBJ1-5; as DNA is missing, the TRBD1 call by TCRdb cannot be tested. The CDR3 loop spans 17 amino acids. CDR1 DFQATT and CDR2 SNEGSKA come from the germline V gene (reference sequence). The CDR3 here is CSALSGTGVYGNQPQHF.

The CDR3 reads CASSLGPTSADEQFF. The chain couples TRBV5-4 to TRBJ2-1; TCRdb gives TRBD2 as the D gene, but with no DNA this cannot be confirmed. The CDR3 totals 15 residues. CDR1 is SGHNT and CDR2 is YYREEE in the germline V gene (reference sequence).

The chain links TRBV6-5 to TRBJ2-3; no DNA is available, so the TRBD2 call from TCRdb remains unchecked. Germline CDR1 is MNHEY and CDR2 is SVGAGI. This CDR3 is 20 amino acids long. CDR3 residues: CASSAWGTSGSDAHPDTQYF.

The V call is TRBV6-6, the J call TRBJ2-2. The CDR3 contains 13 residues. Germline V gene sequence: CDR1 MNHNY, CDR2 SVGAGI (reference sequence). CDR3 loop: CASSAGEAGELFF.

V usage is TRBV5-5 and J usage is TRBJ1-3. Germline V gene sequence: CDR1 SGHKS, CDR2 YYEKEE (reference sequence). There are 14 residues in the CDR3. The CDR3 spells CASSLEAGGNTIYF.